The 23 T cell receptor beta chains in this list originate from one sample, sequenced in a study of cytomegalovirus exposure and HLA in healthy donors. Use of 60 Vbeta and 13 Jbeta primers characterized the PCR. TCRdb's table, derived via immunoSEQ multiplex PCR, lists solely in-frame clones and lacks some. Among 150,000 or so clones listed, roughly 80% were seen once. The sequencing sample was made of PBMCs. The source is a woman in her twenties or thirties in good health and CMV-seronegative.

The chain combines TRBV9 with TRBJ2-4; tentatively, D is TRBD1 (7 bases). This CDR3 has 16 amino acids. Germline CDR1 reads SGDLS; CDR2 reads YYNGEE. Trimming removed 1 base at V and 6 bases at J, with 17 bases between. CDR3 sequence (DNA): TGTGCCAGCAGCGTATCACAGGACAGGCGGGGAAACATTCAGTACTTC. Its translation is CASSVSQDRRGNIQYF.

On this clone: Other DNA sequences from this sample encode an identical CDR3 as well. The V gene is TRBV28, the J gene TRBJ2-6; D is unclear. Trimming shortened V by 3 bases and J by 1 base, and 7 bases separated the two germline ends. The length of the CDR3 is 15 residues. Looked up from germline, CDR1 is MDHEN and CDR2 is SYDVKM. The CDR3 sequence: CASSFEHSGANVLTF. The CDR3 bases are TGTGCCAGCAGTTTCGAGCATTCTGGGGCCAACGTCCTGACTTTC.

The chain is built from TRBV29-1 and TRBJ2-5, with TRBD1 matching over 9 bases. The CDR3 is made up of 12 amino acids. The V segment lost 6 bases and the J segment 1 base; nucleotides outside the gene matches: 0. Germline V gene data show CDR1 as SQVTM and CDR2 as ANQGSEA. The CDR3 sequence: CSVGQGQETQYF. The CDR3 nucleotides are TGCAGCGTGGGACAGGGCCAAGAGACCCAGTACTTC.

The V and J genes are TRBV28 and TRBJ2-7, with unresolved D. The V and J ends lost 6 bases and 3 bases respectively, with 6 bases between them. CDR1 is MDHEN, CDR2 SYDVKM, per germline. The CDR3 has 11 residues. In DNA, the CDR3 is TGTGCCAGCAGCCAAAACTACGAGCAGTACTTC. Translation gives CASSQNYEQYF.

The rearrangement joins TRBV5-1 to TRBJ2-5; D possibly corresponds to TRBD2 (6 bases). V lost 6 bases and J lost 5, with 14 bases in between. The CDR3 runs to 13 residues. The V gene's germline CDR1 is SGHRS and CDR2 YFSETQ. CDR3 protein: CASTPGLAETQYF. CDR3 nucleotides: TGCGCCAGCACCCCTGGGCTAGCGGAGACCCAGTACTTC.

The chain combines TRBV5-1 with TRBJ1-1, with 8 bases matching TRBD1. Germline CDR1 and CDR2: SGHRS and YFSETQ. CDR3 size: 14 residues. Losses at the gene ends were 2 bases for V and 5 bases for J; bases not matched to a gene: 5. The CDR3 region has the DNA TGCGCCAGCAGCTTCGACAGGGGATGGACTGAAGCTTTCTTT. Translating gives CASSFDRGWTEAFF.

The table lists this clone with a few counts. The chain has TRBV12-5 and TRBJ1-2; a weak D match, TRBD1 (6 bases). The CDR3 spans 16 residues. The germline gives CDR1 LGHNT, CDR2 FRNRAP. Trimming pared 6 bases from V and 6 bases from J, leaving 23 bases between. The DNA of the CDR3 is TGTGCTAGTGGCCGGCCCGGGGGGGGTGGGGGCCATGGCTACACCTTC. Amino acid sequence: CASGRPGGGGGHGYTF. Complete variable domain (other parts from reference TRBV12-5 and TRBJ1-2): DARVTQTPRHKVTEMGQEVTMRCQPILGHNTVFWYRQTMMQGLELLAYFRNRAPLDDSGMPKDRFSAEMPDATLATLKIQPSEPRDSAVYFCASGRPGGGGGHGYTFGSGTRLTVV.

V and J are TRBV27 and TRBJ2-1; D is undetermined. The germline V gene encodes CDR1 MNHEY and CDR2 SMNVEV (reference sequence). The CDR3 is made up of 14 amino acids. The germline V and J ends were trimmed by 2 bases and 5 bases, with 10 bases remaining between them. This CDR3 reads CASSLVQANNEQFF. DNA for the CDR3: TGTGCCAGCAGTTTAGTCCAGGCGAACAATGAGCAGTTCTTC.

V is TRBV4-1 and J is TRBJ1-6; the match to TRBD1 covers 8 bases. CDR1 and CDR2 (germline): MGHRA, YSYEKL. The CDR3 runs 14 residues. J was trimmed by 9 bases and V by 4 bases; bases with no gene match: 5. The CDR3 protein is CASSPFRGLSPLHF. In nucleotides, the CDR3 is TGCGCCAGCAGCCCATTCAGGGGGCTTTCACCCCTCCACTTT.

A few counts support this clone. The genes are TRBV5-1 and TRBJ1-2; maybe TRBD1 (5 bases). The CDR3 totals 14 residues. Germline loops: CDR1 SGHRS, CDR2 YFSETQ. V was clipped by 4 bases and J by 2 bases, with 12 bases between them. DNA for the CDR3: TGCGCCAGCAGCACCGACAGAGTCAACTATGGCTACACCTTC. Encoded protein: CASSTDRVNYGYTF.

The gene calls are TRBV6-6 and TRBJ2-5; 8 bases line up with TRBD1. J gave up 4 bases and V 6 bases, and 4 bases lay outside the gene matches. Germline V CDR1 and CDR2: MNHNY, SVGAGI (reference sequence). The CDR3 consists of 13 residues. CDR3 DNA: TGTGCCAGCAGGGACAGGGTTGGAGAGACCCAGTACTTC. Its translation is CASRDRVGETQYF.

This chain connects TRBV18 to TRBJ1-4; D remains ambiguous. Trimming removed 3 bases from V and 7 bases from J, with 9 bases in between. The CDR3 extends over 13 amino acids. Germline CDR1 and CDR2: KGHSH and LQKENI. The CDR3 spells CASSPVEGEKLFF. CDR3 nucleotide sequence: TGTGCCAGCTCACCTGTGGAGGGTGAAAAACTGTTTTTT.

This rearrangement joins TRBV5-6 to TRBJ2-7; the match to TRBD2 covers 11 bases. The CDR3 is 16 amino acids. Germline lookup yields CDR1 SGHDT and CDR2 YYEEEE. With V trimmed by 0 bases and J by 4 bases, 6 bases remained unmatched. CDR3 sequence: CASSLVFSGGAYEQYF. The CDR3 DNA reads as TGTGCCAGCAGCTTGGTTTTTAGCGGGGGGGCATACGAGCAGTACTTC.

This clone was counted once. V and J are TRBV6-1 and TRBJ1-1, with 7 bases aligning to TRBD1. This CDR3 contains 15 residues. Germline V gene data show CDR1 as MNHNS and CDR2 as SASEGT. V shed 6 bases and J 11 bases; nucleotides not matched to a gene: 18. The CDR3 loop is CASSGGTEFSPVAFF. CDR3 coding DNA: TGTGCCAGCAGCGGAGGGACAGAGTTCTCCCCGGTGGCTTTCTTT.

The chain recombines TRBV5-1 with TRBJ2-7, with TRBD1 as a possible D gene (5 bases). Germline CDR1 SGHRS, CDR2 YFSETQ. Between the trimmed V and J ends, which lost 2 bases and 2 bases, there was a span of 17 bases. There are 16 residues in the CDR3. The CDR3 DNA sequence: TGCGCCAGCAGCTTAACAGGACAAATTGGCGCCTACGAGCAGTACTTC. Amino acids: CASSLTGQIGAYEQYF.

Note on this clone: Other nucleotide sequences in the sample specify the same CDR3. This rearrangement joins TRBV30 to TRBJ1-2; D gene unclear. The CDR3 consists of 14 residues. V was cut by 0 bases and J by 7 bases, with 15 bases left in between. CDR1 and CDR2 (germline): GTSNPN, SVGIG (reference sequence). CDR3 region: CAWSVIILRSGYTF. The CDR3 DNA is TGTGCCTGGAGTGTAATTATACTTAGGAGTGGCTACACCTTC.

This clone turned up a few times. The chain uses TRBV28 and TRBJ1-2, with 7 bases identical to TRBD1. V lost 1 base to trimming and J lost 4 bases; unmatched junction nucleotides: 0. This CDR3 has 13 amino acids. The germline gives CDR1 MDHEN, CDR2 SYDVKM. CDR3 region: CASSLSGGYGYTF. CDR3 coding DNA: TGTGCCAGCAGTTTATCAGGGGGCTATGGCTACACCTTC.

CDR3 DNA sequence: TGTGCCAGCAGTTTATTTCGACAGGGCACTGAAGCTTTCTTT. Protein: CASSLFRQGTEAFF. This sequence joins TRBV27 and TRBJ1-1, with 7 bases identical to TRBD1. The junction had 3 bases not matched to a gene; V was cut back by 1 base and J by 4 bases. The germline CDR1 and CDR2 sequences are MNHEY and SMNVEV (reference sequence). The CDR3 loop spans 14 amino acids.

V usage is TRBV4-1 and J usage is TRBJ2-5, with 15 nucleotides matching TRBD2. The CDR3 totals 22 residues. The V and J ends lost 1 base and 2 bases, in that order; junction bases with no gene match: 17. The germline V gene encodes CDR1 MGHRA and CDR2 YSYEKL. This CDR3 is CASSQAPGGGGTSGGSQETQYF. The CDR3 nucleotides are TGCGCCAGCAGCCAAGCTCCCGGCGGCGGCGGGACTAGCGGGGGGTCACAAGAGACCCAGTACTTC.

The chain uses TRBV9 and TRBJ1-4; TRBD1 matches at 7 bases. Germline V gene sequence: CDR1 SGDLS, CDR2 YYNGEE. After removal of 4 bases from V and 8 bases from J, the junction contained 5 bases not matched to a gene. The CDR3 extends over 13 amino acids. CDR3 sequence: CASSPTGEEKLFF. The CDR3 nucleotides read TGTGCCAGCAGCCCCACAGGGGAGGAAAAACTGTTTTTT.

The rearrangement links TRBV25-1 to TRBJ1-1, with TRBD1 matching 7 bases. CDR1 MGHDK and CDR2 SYGVNS come from the germline V gene. The ends lost 2 bases at V and 5 bases at J; junction bases unmatched: 8. The CDR3 length is 15 residues. The CDR3 region is CASSERQGLRTEAFF. As DNA, the CDR3 is TGTGCCAGCAGTGAAAGACAGGGCTTACGTACTGAAGCTTTCTTT. Full variable domain (outside the CDR3, taken from reference TRBV25-1 and TRBJ1-1): EADIYQTPRYLVIGTGKKITLECSQTMGHDKMYWYQQDPGMELHLIHYSYGVNSTEKGDLSSESTVSRIRTEHFPLTLESARPSHTSQYLCASSERQGLRTEAFFGQGTRLTVV.

CDR3 bases: TGTGCCAGCAGCAGTCGGGACAGGGGCGCAGATACGCAGTATTTT. It specifies CASSSRDRGADTQYF. The J gene is TRBJ2-3, the V gene TRBV5-4, with 10 bases aligning to TRBD1. CDR3 length equals 15 residues. V lost 4 bases and J lost 4; bases outside the gene matches: 6. Germline V gene lookup returns CDR1 SGHNT and CDR2 YYREEE (reference sequence).

The chain is built from TRBV9 and TRBJ1-2; D might be TRBD1 (6 bases). Looked up from germline, CDR1 is SGDLS and CDR2 is YYNGEE. V was trimmed by 5 bases and J by 7 bases, leaving 15 bases between them. CDR3 size: 13 residues. The CDR3 nucleotides are TGTGCCAGCAGTGAGGGGAGGGGGGGTGGCTACACCTTC. It is translated as CASSEGRGGGYTF.